This paragraph reports one T cell receptor (beta chain). CDR1 is SGHVS and CDR2 is FNYEAQ in the germline V gene. There are 18 residues in the CDR3. Trimming cost V 5 bases and J 5 bases; bases outside gene matches: 11. The data were produced by immunoSEQ multiplex PCR, yet TCRdb's version contains in-frame clones alone and is incomplete. Among around 340,000 clones listed, about 70% were seen once. The data were obtained in a study of shared clonotypes between healthy human individuals. The rearrangement uses TRBV7-6 and TRBJ2-1; 14 bases are a match to TRBD2. This sequence originates from a man aged 25-40 years in good health. The sample was memory CD4+ T cells sorted from blood. Subset indicated: CD45RA-negative fraction. As DNA, the CDR3 is TGTGCCAGCAGCCCCCGATCCGGACTAGCGGGAGGCCACAATGAGCAGTTCTTC. Translated: CASSPRSGLAGGHNEQFF.